This is a list of T cell receptor beta chains from one sample in a study of control samples from healthy donors and cancer patients. Sequencing was performed with immunoSEQ multiplex PCR; in TCRdb, only in-frame clones are kept and a portion is missing. In the table there are around 20,000 clones, 80% to 85% of which are singletons. Material for sequencing was PBMCs. These receptors all stem from a man older than 75 with head and neck cancer. Both conserved end residues are part of each CDR3. The D gene is left open where the match is weak. Rows give clone size only sometimes, using once, few, many, or a class for an expanded clone.

v_call: TRBV11-2; d_call: TRBD2; clone_size: -; j_call: TRBJ2-1; cdr3_aa: CASSPRLAGGRSYNEQFF; cdr3_nt: TGTGCCAGCAGCCCGCGACTAGCGGGAGGGCGTTCCTACAATGAGCAGTTCTTC
v_call: TRBV29-1; d_call: TRBD2; clone_size: -; j_call: TRBJ2-1; cdr3_aa: CSVGHSSGSSYNEQFF; cdr3_nt: TGCAGCGTTGGACACTCTAGCGGCAGCTCCTACAATGAGCAGTTCTTC
v_call: TRBV5-5; d_call: TRBD1; clone_size: -; j_call: TRBJ2-5; cdr3_aa: CASSLESGTGRETQYF; cdr3_nt: TGTGCCAGCAGCTTGGAATCCGGGACAGGGAGAGAGACCCAGTACTTC
v_call: TRBV10-3; d_call: TRBD2; clone_size: -; j_call: TRBJ2-3; cdr3_aa: CAISESAGHTQYF; cdr3_nt: TGTGCCATCAGTGAGTCAGCGGGGCATACGCAGTATTTT
v_call: TRBV19; d_call: -; clone_size: -; j_call: TRBJ1-1; cdr3_aa: CASSILGGAILNTEAFF; cdr3_nt: TGTGCCAGTAGTATTCTCGGGGGCGCGATCCTCAACACTGAAGCTTTCTTT
v_call: TRBV4-1; d_call: TRBD1; clone_size: -; j_call: TRBJ2-1; cdr3_aa: CASSRGPNEQFF; cdr3_nt: TGCGCCAGCAGCAGGGGGCCCAATGAGCAGTTCTTC
v_call: TRBV19; d_call: -; clone_size: -; j_call: TRBJ1-5; cdr3_aa: CASSGGVLSSNQPQHF; cdr3_nt: TGTGCCAGTAGTGGGGGGGTCCTTAGCAGCAATCAGCCCCAGCATTTT
v_call: TRBV2; d_call: TRBD1; clone_size: -; j_call: TRBJ1-6; cdr3_aa: CASRGQGDSPLHF; cdr3_nt: TGTGCCAGCAGGGGACAGGGTGATTCACCCCTCCACTTT
v_call: TRBV7-2; d_call: -; clone_size: -; j_call: TRBJ1-1; cdr3_aa: CASSLRGVGNTEAFF; cdr3_nt: TGTGCCAGCAGCCTCCGGGGGGTGGGGAACACTGAAGCTTTCTTT
v_call: TRBV9; d_call: -; clone_size: few; j_call: TRBJ1-1; cdr3_aa: CASSTWDGPTEAFF; cdr3_nt: TGTGCCAGCAGCACCTGGGACGGACCCACTGAAGCTTTCTTT
v_call: TRBV5-1; d_call: TRBD2; clone_size: -; j_call: TRBJ2-3; cdr3_aa: CASSFSSGGLSTDTQYF; cdr3_nt: TGCGCCAGCAGCTTCTCTAGCGGGGGGCTTAGCACAGATACGCAGTATTTT
v_call: TRBV7-8; d_call: TRBD1; clone_size: -; j_call: TRBJ2-2; cdr3_aa: CASSFGPGQGDTGELFF; cdr3_nt: TGTGCCAGCAGCTTCGGTCCGGGACAGGGAGACACCGGGGAGCTGTTTTTT
v_call: TRBV2; d_call: -; clone_size: -; j_call: TRBJ1-1; cdr3_aa: CASSEGLGGARAEAFF; cdr3_nt: TGTGCCAGCAGTGAGGGTCTTGGAGGGGCGAGGGCTGAAGCTTTCTTT
v_call: TRBV7-9; d_call: -; clone_size: -; j_call: TRBJ2-3; cdr3_aa: CASTQVAGTDTQYF; cdr3_nt: TGTGCCAGCACCCAGGTGGCGGGCACAGATACGCAGTATTTT
v_call: TRBV12-3/TRBV12-4; d_call: -; clone_size: once; j_call: TRBJ2-7; cdr3_aa: CASSLAGAGEQYF; cdr3_nt: TGTGCCAGCAGTTTGGCTGGGGCTGGCGAGCAGTACTTC
v_call: TRBV6-6; d_call: -; clone_size: few; j_call: TRBJ1-2; cdr3_aa: CASSFTPGGLEGYTF; cdr3_nt: TGTGCCAGCAGTTTTACGCCCGGGGGGCTGGAGGGCTACACCTTC